This record looks at one T cell receptor beta chain sequence and its context. The data stem from a study of blood T cell repertoires in COVID-19. Profiling relied on immunoSEQ multiplex PCR, and the TCRdb table lists in-frame clones only, not all of them. The sample holds around 250,000 clones, approximately 86% seen once. Germline V gene sequence: CDR1 SGDLS, CDR2 YYNGEE. The CDR3 has 13 residues. V was trimmed by 5 bases and J by 3 bases, leaving 8 bases between them. The sample consisted of peripheral blood. The chain employs TRBV9 and TRBJ1-4; D is possibly TRBD1 (6 bases). The source of this sequence is a woman in her sixties or seventies who had recovered from COVID-19. The CDR3 loop is CASSTGPNEKLFF. CDR3 nucleotide sequence: TGTGCCAGCAGTACAGGGCCTAATGAAAAACTGTTTTTT.